The clone carrying this T cell receptor beta chain was counted a single time. CDR1 is MDHEN and CDR2 is SYDVKM in the germline V gene. The CDR3 length is 15 residues. Germline trimming cut 6 bases from V and 2 bases from J; bases unmatched to any gene: 5. The sample belongs to a study of OX40 agonist ivuxolimab in advanced cancers. Study-level information: Clinicians treated patients with ivuxolimab, an agonistic anti-OX40 (CD134) antibody. At 82.7% male, the cohort had a mean age of about 55 years, ranging from about 20 to 80.

Produced via immunoSEQ multiplex PCR; TCRdb's table is partial and in-frame only. The sample lists fewer than 25,000 clones; roughly 79% were seen once. This chain links TRBV28 with TRBJ2-7; 12 positions match TRBD2. The clonotype originates from an adult with an advanced solid tumor such as melanoma, head and neck, liver or kidney cancer. Sequenced material: CD4+ or CD8+ T cells sorted from blood, taken in a trial of the OX40 agonist ivuxolimab. This CDR3 reads CASRKLAGGTYEQYF. CDR3 nucleotides: TGTGCCAGCAGGAAACTAGCGGGGGGAACCTACGAGCAGTACTTC.